This T cell receptor beta chain is from a study of T cell responses to AZD1222 COVID-19 vaccine. TCRdb's table, derived via immunoSEQ multiplex PCR, lists solely in-frame clones and lacks some. The table includes 95,000 to 150,000 clones, approximately 90% detected once. Points from the study as a whole: Spike-specific TCR breadth and depth both grew after two AZD1222 doses. The peak T cell response came first, and repertoires were sampled only after it.

As for this clone: Its antigen is currently unknown.

Trimming took 7 bases from V and 3 from J, leaving 15 bases between them. From germline, CDR1 is MNHEY and CDR2 SVGAGI. This CDR3 region has 14 residues. This chain connects TRBV6-5 to TRBJ1-1; no clear D. This clonotype was sampled from an adult in good health. The starting material was peripheral blood, obtained on day 0 of AZD1222 vaccination. This CDR3 is CASKLIRVDTEAFF. The CDR3 DNA is TGTGCCAGCAAACTAATTAGGGTTGACACTGAAGCTTTCTTT.